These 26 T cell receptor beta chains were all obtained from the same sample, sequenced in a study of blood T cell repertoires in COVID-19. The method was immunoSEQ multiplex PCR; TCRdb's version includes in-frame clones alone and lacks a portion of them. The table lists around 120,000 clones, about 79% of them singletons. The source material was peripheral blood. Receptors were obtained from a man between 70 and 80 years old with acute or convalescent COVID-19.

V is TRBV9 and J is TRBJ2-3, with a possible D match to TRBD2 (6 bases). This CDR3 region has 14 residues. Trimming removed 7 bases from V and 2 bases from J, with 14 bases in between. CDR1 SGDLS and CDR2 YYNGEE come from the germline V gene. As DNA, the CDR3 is TGTGCCAGCGATAGGGCGGGAAACACAGATACGCAGTATTTT. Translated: CASDRAGNTDTQYF.

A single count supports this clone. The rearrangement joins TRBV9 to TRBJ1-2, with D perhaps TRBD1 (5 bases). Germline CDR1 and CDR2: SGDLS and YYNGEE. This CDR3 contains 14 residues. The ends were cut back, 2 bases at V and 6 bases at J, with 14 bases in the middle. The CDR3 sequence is CASSVGTSPNGYTF. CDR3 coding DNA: TGTGCCAGCAGCGTGGGGACTTCACCTAATGGCTACACCTTC. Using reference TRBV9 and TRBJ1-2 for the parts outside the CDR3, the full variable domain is DSGVTQTPKHLITATGQRVTLRCSPRSGDLSVYWYQQSLDQGLQFLIQYYNGEERAKGNILERFSAQQFPDLHSELNLSSLELGDSALYFCASSVGTSPNGYTFGSGTRLTVV.

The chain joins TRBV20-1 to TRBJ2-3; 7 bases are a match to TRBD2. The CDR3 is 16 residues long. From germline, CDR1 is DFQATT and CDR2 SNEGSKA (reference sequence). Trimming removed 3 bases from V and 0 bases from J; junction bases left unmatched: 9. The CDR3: CSASGTTSSSTDTQYF. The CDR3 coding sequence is TGCAGTGCTAGTGGGACTACCAGCTCTAGCACAGATACGCAGTATTTT.

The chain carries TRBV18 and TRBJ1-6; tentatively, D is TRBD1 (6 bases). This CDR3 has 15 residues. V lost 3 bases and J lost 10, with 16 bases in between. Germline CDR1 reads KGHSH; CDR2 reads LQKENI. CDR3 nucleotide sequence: TGTGCCAGCTCACCGCGACAGGACCTGAGGTCACCCCTCCACTTT. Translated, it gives CASSPRQDLRSPLHF.

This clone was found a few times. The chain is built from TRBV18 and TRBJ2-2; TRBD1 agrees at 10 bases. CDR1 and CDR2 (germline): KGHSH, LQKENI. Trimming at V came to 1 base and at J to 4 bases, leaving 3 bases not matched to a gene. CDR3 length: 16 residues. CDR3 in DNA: TGTGCCAGCTCACCACGACAGGGGGCGAGCACCGGGGAGCTGTTTTTT. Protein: CASSPRQGASTGELFF.

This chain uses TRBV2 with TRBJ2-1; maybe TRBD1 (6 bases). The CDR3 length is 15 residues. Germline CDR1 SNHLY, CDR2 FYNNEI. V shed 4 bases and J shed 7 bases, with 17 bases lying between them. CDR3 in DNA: TGTGCCAGCAGTGGAATCAGGGGAAGTAAAAATGAGCAGTTCTTC. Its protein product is CASSGIRGSKNEQFF.

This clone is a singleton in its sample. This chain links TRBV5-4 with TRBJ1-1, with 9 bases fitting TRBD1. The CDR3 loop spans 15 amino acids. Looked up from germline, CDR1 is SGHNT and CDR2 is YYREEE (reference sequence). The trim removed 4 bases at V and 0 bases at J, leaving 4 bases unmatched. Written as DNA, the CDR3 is TGTGCCAGCAGCCATGGGACAGGGATGAACACTGAAGCTTTCTTT. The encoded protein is CASSHGTGMNTEAFF.

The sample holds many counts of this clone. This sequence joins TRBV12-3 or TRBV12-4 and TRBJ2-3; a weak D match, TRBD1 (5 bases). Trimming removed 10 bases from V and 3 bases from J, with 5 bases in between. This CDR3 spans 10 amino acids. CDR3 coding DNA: TGTGCCAAGGGGACAGATACGCAGTATTTT. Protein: CAKGTDTQYF.

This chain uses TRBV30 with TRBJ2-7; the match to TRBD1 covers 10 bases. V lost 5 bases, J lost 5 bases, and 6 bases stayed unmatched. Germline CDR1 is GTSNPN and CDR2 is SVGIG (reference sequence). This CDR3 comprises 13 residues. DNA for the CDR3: TGTGCCTGGGGGACAGGGGAGACCCACGAGCAGTACTTC. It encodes CAWGTGETHEQYF.

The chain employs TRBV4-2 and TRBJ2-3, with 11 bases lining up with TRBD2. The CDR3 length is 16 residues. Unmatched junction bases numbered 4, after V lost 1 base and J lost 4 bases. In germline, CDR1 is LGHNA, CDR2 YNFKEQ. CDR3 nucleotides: TGTGCCAGCAGCCAAGTGGGTAGCGGGGGGGCAGATACGCAGTATTTT. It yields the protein CASSQVGSGGADTQYF.

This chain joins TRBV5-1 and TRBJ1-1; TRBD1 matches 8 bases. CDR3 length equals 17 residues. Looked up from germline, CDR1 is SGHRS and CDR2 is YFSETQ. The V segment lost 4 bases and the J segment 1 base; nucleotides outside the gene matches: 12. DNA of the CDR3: TGCGCCAGCAGCCAAAGGGACAGGCGGGGGCGGAACACTGAAGCTTTCTTT. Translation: CASSQRDRRGRNTEAFF.

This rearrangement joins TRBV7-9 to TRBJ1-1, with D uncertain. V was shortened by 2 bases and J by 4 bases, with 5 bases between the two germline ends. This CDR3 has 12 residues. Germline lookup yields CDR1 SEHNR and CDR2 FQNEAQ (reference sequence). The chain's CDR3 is CASSLQATEAFF. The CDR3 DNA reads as TGTGCCAGCAGCTTACAAGCCACTGAAGCTTTCTTT. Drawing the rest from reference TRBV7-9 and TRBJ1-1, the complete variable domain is DTGVSQNPRHKITKRGQNVTFRCDPISEHNRLYWYRQTLGQGPEFLTYFQNEAQLEKSRLLSDRFSAERPKGSFSTLEIQRTEQGDSAMYLCASSLQATEAFFGQGTRLTVV.

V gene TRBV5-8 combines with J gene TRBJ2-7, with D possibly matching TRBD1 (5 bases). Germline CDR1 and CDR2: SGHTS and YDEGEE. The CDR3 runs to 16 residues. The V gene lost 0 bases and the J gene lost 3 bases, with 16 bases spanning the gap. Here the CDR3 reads CASSLVAGQGDYEQYF. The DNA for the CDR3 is TGTGCCAGCAGCTTGGTAGCAGGACAAGGGGACTACGAGCAGTACTTC. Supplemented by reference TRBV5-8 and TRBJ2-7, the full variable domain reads EAGVTQSPTHLIKTRGQQATLRCSPISGHTSVYWYQQALGLGLQFLLWYDEGEERNRGNFPPRFSGRQFPNYSSELNVNALELEDSALYLCASSLVAGQGDYEQYFGPGTRLTVT.

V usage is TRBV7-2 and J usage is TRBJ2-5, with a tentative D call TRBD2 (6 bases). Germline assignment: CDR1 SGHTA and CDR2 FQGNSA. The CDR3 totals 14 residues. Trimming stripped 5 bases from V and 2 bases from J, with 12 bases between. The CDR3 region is CASSRGLLQETQYF. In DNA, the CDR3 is TGTGCCAGCAGCCGGGGACTTCTTCAAGAGACCCAGTACTTC.

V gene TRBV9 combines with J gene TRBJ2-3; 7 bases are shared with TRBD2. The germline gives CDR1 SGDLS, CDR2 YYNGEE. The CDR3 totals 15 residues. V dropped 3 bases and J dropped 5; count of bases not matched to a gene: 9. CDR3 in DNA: TGTGCCAGCAGCGAAGGACTAGTTGATAGAGATACGCAGTATTTT. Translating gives CASSEGLVDRDTQYF.

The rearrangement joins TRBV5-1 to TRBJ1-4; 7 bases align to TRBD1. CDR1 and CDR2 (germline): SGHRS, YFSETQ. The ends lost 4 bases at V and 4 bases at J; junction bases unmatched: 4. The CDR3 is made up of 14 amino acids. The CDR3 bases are TGCGCCAGCAGCACGGGACAGAGTAATGAAAAACTGTTTTTT. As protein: CASSTGQSNEKLFF.

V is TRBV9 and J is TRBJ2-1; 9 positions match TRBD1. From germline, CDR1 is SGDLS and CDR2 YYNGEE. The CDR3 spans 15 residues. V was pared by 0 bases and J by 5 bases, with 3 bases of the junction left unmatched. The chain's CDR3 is CASSVEQGAHNEQFF. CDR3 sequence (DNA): TGTGCCAGCAGCGTAGAACAGGGGGCCCACAATGAGCAGTTCTTC.

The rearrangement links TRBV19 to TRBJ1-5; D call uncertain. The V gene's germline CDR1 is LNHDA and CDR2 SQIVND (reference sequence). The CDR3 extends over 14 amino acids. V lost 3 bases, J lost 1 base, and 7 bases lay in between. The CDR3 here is CASSITRSNQPQHF. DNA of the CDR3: TGTGCCAGTAGTATCACAAGAAGCAATCAGCCCCAGCATTTT.

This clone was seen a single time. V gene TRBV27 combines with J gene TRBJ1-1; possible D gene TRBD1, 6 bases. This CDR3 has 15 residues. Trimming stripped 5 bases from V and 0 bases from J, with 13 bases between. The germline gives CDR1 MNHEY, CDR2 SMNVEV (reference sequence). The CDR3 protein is CASSRTVYLNTEAFF. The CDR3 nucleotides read TGTGCCAGCAGTCGGACAGTTTATTTGAACACTGAAGCTTTCTTT.

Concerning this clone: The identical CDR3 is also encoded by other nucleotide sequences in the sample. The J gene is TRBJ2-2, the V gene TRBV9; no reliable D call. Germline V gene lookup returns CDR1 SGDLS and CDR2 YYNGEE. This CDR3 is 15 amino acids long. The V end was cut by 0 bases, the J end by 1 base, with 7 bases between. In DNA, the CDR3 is TGTGCCAGCAGCGTAGGAGGTGGGAACACCGGGGAGCTGTTTTTT. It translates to CASSVGGGNTGELFF. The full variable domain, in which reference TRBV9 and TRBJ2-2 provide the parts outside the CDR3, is DSGVTQTPKHLITATGQRVTLRCSPRSGDLSVYWYQQSLDQGLQFLIQYYNGEERAKGNILERFSAQQFPDLHSELNLSSLELGDSALYFCASSVGGGNTGELFFGEGSRLTVL.

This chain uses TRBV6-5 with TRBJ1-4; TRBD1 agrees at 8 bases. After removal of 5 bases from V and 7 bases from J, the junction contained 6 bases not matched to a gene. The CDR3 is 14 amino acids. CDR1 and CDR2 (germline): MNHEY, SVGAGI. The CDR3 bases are TGTGCCAGCAGTCGACAGGGGATGGGTGAAAAACTGTTTTTT. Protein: CASSRQGMGEKLFF.

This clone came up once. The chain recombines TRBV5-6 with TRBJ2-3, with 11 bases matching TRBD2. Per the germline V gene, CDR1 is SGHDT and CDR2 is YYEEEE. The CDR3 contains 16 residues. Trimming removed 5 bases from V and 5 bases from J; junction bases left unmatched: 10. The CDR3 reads CASRSLAGGLIDTQYF. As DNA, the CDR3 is TGTGCCAGCAGATCGTTAGCGGGGGGGCTTATAGATACGCAGTATTTT.

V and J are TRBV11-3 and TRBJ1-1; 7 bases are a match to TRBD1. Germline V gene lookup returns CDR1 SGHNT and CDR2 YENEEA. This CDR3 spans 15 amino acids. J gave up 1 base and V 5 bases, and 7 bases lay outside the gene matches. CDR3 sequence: CASSAPRTGNTEAFF. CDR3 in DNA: TGTGCCAGCAGCGCCCCCCGGACAGGGAACACTGAAGCTTTCTTT.

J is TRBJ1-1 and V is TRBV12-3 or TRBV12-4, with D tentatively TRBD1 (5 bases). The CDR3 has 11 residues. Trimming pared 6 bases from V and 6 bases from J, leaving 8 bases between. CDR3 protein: CASRWGAEAFF. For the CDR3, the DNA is TGTGCCAGCAGATGGGGGGCTGAAGCTTTCTTT.

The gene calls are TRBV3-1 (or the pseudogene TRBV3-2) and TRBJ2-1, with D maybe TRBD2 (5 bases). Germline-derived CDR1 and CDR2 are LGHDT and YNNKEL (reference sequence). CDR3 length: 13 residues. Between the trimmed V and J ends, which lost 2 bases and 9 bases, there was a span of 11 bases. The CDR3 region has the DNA TGTGCCAGCAGCCAATCTAGAGAGGGTGAGCAGTTCTTC. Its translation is CASSQSREGEQFF.

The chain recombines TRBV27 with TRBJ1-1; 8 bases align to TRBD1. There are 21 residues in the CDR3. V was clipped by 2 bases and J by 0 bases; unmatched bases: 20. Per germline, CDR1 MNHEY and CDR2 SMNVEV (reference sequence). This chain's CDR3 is CASSLLSTFGGQGMMNTEAFF. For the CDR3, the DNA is TGTGCCAGCAGTTTACTCTCAACATTCGGCGGACAGGGAATGATGAACACTGAAGCTTTCTTT.